This entry concerns a single T cell receptor (beta chain). There are 15 residues in the CDR3. V lost 4 bases, J lost 1 base, and 12 bases lay in between. Per germline, CDR1 MNHNS and CDR2 SASEGT. The data stem from a study of cytomegalovirus exposure and HLA in healthy donors. Across the whole study: Earlier sequencing of approximately 200 million T cells yielded 90 million to 140 million unique TCR beta sequences.

This PCR relied on a set of 60 Vbeta primers and 13 Jbeta primers. The protocol was immunoSEQ multiplex PCR, while the TCRdb copy is restricted to in-frame clones and leaves out a portion. The sample consists of 150,000 to 200,000 clones, approximately 79% of them appearing once. This TCR derives from a woman in her forties or fifties in good health and CMV-seropositive. Sample: PBMCs. The rearrangement links TRBV6-1 to TRBJ2-3, with D unclear. The CDR3 is CASSVNSAGTDTQYF. DNA of the CDR3: TGTGCCAGCAGTGTAAACAGTGCCGGCACAGATACGCAGTATTTT.